This T cell receptor (beta chain) appears in the sequencing data of a study of graft-versus-host responses after intestinal transplantation. Whole-study context: All of the recipients had induction that used anti-thymocyte globulin, then tacrolimus and steroids for approximately 3 years. Study outcomes and limitations: GvH clones surfaced in recipient marrow, some emerging earlier in ileum or blood.

Per germline, CDR1 MDHEN and CDR2 SYDVKM. V was clipped by 6 bases and J by 2 bases; unmatched bases: 3. The CDR3 runs 13 residues. The assay was immunoSEQ multiplex PCR, and TCRdb's table has in-frame clones only and misses some. The data show some 12,000 clones, with more than 70% seen just once and about half held by the top ten. This clone was observed a single time. The antigen is unknown. The sequence was obtained from a human patient who received an intestinal transplant, so some T cells may come from the graft donor. The J gene is TRBJ2-7, the V gene TRBV28; 8 bases map to TRBD1. This specimen consisted of PBMCs, obtained roughly 19 weeks after transplant. CDR3 DNA: TGTGCCAGCAGACCCAGGGGGCCCTACGAGCAGTACTTC. This translates into CASRPRGPYEQYF.